These 16 T cell receptor beta chains were sequenced from one sample in a study of technical replicates of blood from a handful of donors. Some clones are missing from TCRdb's copy, which holds only in-frame ones; the method was immunoSEQ multiplex PCR. The table shows 85,000 to 100,000 clones, with 80% to 95% occurring only once. The specimen was T cells isolated from PBMCs. The receptors derive from a human donor in good health.

The chain carries TRBV6-1 and TRBJ2-7; 11 bases agree with TRBD2. The CDR3 length is 15 residues. The ends lost 10 bases at V and 4 bases at J; junction bases unmatched: 12. Germline V CDR1 and CDR2: MNHNS, SASEGT. CDR3: CAISPGLAAYYEQYF. The DNA of the CDR3 is TGTGCCATCAGCCCGGGACTAGCGGCATATTACGAGCAGTACTTC.

This chain joins TRBV5-8 and TRBJ2-7; a weak D match, TRBD1 (6 bases). The length of the CDR3 is 19 residues. The V end was cut by 5 bases, the J end by 4 bases, with 31 bases between. Germline CDR1 SGHTS, CDR2 YDEGEE. CDR3 region: CASRWNTLDSPGGDYEQYF. DNA for the CDR3: TGTGCCAGCAGATGGAATACTTTGGACAGCCCAGGCGGAGATTACGAGCAGTACTTC.

This chain joins TRBV23-1 and TRBJ2-7; a possible D gene is TRBD2 (5 bases). TRBV23-1 is filed as an ORF, its function uncertain. This CDR3 is 14 amino acids long. Trimming took off 4 bases at V and 4 bases at J, with 14 bases between the two ends. The CDR3 sequence: CASSRWSPGYEQYF. The CDR3 bases are TGCGCCAGCAGTCGGTGGTCCCCGGGATACGAGCAGTACTTC.

The rearrangement links TRBV4-1 to TRBJ1-2; 12 bases fit TRBD1. The CDR3 is 16 residues long. CDR1 MGHRA and CDR2 YSYEKL come from the germline V gene. V was clipped by 3 bases and J by 1 base; unmatched bases: 3. The CDR3 protein is CASSQGQGARNYGYTF. The CDR3 nucleotides are TGCGCCAGCAGCCAGGGACAGGGGGCGCGTAACTATGGCTACACCTTC.

The gene calls are TRBV19 and TRBJ1-4, with D perhaps matching TRBD1 (5 bases). Germline-derived CDR1 and CDR2 are LNHDA and SQIVND (reference sequence). Deletions cut 4 bases from V and 8 bases from J, with 8 bases between. This CDR3 has 12 residues. Written as DNA, the CDR3 is TGTGCCAGTAGTACCAGACAGGAAAAACTGTTTTTT. Its translation: CASSTRQEKLFF.

The chain carries TRBV5-6 and TRBJ1-2; 10 bases map to TRBD1. Germline trimming cut 4 bases from V and 4 bases from J; bases unmatched to any gene: 4. Per germline, CDR1 SGHDT and CDR2 YYEEEE. CDR3 length: 14 residues. The CDR3 region is CASSEGQGTYGYTF. The CDR3 region has the DNA TGTGCCAGCAGCGAGGGACAGGGGACCTATGGCTACACCTTC. The full variable domain, in which reference TRBV5-6 and TRBJ1-2 provide the parts outside the CDR3, is DAGVTQSPTHLIKTRGQQVTLRCSPKSGHDTVSWYQQALGQGPQFIFQYYEEEERQRGNFPDRFSGHQFPNYSSELNVNALLLGDSALYLCASSEGQGTYGYTFGSGTRLTVV.

The chain uses TRBV2 and TRBJ1-1; D might be TRBD1 (6 bases). Trimming removed 3 bases from V and 2 bases from J, with 10 bases in between. Germline CDR1 SNHLY, CDR2 FYNNEI. This CDR3 has 14 amino acids. The CDR3 loop reads CASSEGTRNTEAFF. The CDR3 DNA reads TGTGCCAGCAGTGAGGGGACAAGAAACACTGAAGCTTTCTTT. The full variable domain, in which reference TRBV2 and TRBJ1-1 provide the parts outside the CDR3, is EPEVTQTPSHQVTQMGQEVILRCVPISNHLYFYWYRQILGQKVEFLVSFYNNEISEKSEIFDDQFSVERPDGSNFTLKIRSTKLEDSAMYFCASSEGTRNTEAFFGQGTRLTVV.

This chain connects TRBV5-8 to TRBJ1-1; TRBD1 is a possible D gene (5 bases). The germline V gene has CDR1 SGHTS and CDR2 YDEGEE. The CDR3 is made up of 15 amino acids. V lost 1 base, J lost 1 base, and 11 bases lay in between. This CDR3 is CASSLFGQRNTEAFF. The DNA of the CDR3 is TGTGCCAGCAGCTTGTTTGGACAAAGGAACACTGAAGCTTTCTTT.

V usage is TRBV28 and J usage is TRBJ1-4, with D tentatively TRBD1 (6 bases). The germline V gene has CDR1 MDHEN and CDR2 SYDVKM. The CDR3 totals 15 residues. The V gene lost 6 bases and the J gene lost 5 bases, with 16 bases spanning the gap. CDR3 amino acids: CASRDAGADNEKLFF. DNA for the CDR3: TGTGCCAGCAGAGACGCGGGGGCGGACAATGAAAAACTGTTTTTT.

This chain connects TRBV5-1 to TRBJ1-1, with D unresolved. CDR1 and CDR2 (germline): SGHRS, YFSETQ. The length of the CDR3 is 14 residues. The V end lost 4 bases, the J end lost 4 bases, and 14 bases lay between the germline ends. As DNA, the CDR3 is TGCGCCAGCAGCAGTCCGCTATCGCCCACTGAAGCTTTCTTT. As protein: CASSSPLSPTEAFF.

The chain combines TRBV7-2 with TRBJ1-1; no reliable D call. CDR3 size: 16 residues. Between the trimmed V and J ends, which lost 1 base and 0 bases, there was a span of 12 bases. CDR1 and CDR2 (germline): SGHTA, FQGNSA. The CDR3, as DNA: TGTGCCAGCAGCTTAGTTTTGTTGAGGGTGAACACTGAAGCTTTCTTT. Its translation: CASSLVLLRVNTEAFF.

The chain recombines TRBV11-3 with TRBJ2-1, with 7 nucleotides matching TRBD2. J lost 10 bases, V lost 0 bases, and 15 bases had no gene match. This CDR3 contains 17 residues. CDR1 and CDR2 (germline): SGHNT, YENEEA. The CDR3 loop reads CASSLDPRLAPGNEQFF. In DNA form, the CDR3 reads TGTGCCAGCAGCTTAGATCCCCGACTAGCCCCCGGCAACGAGCAGTTCTTC.

This chain connects TRBV11-2 to TRBJ2-3, with 9 positions matching TRBD2. This CDR3 is 18 amino acids long. Germline CDR1 and CDR2: SGHAT and FQNNGV. V was pared by 4 bases and J by 3 bases, with 14 bases of the junction left unmatched. The DNA of the CDR3 is TGTGCCAGCAGCTCAACTCCTTTTAGCGGGAGCAGGACAGATACGCAGTATTTT. Its translation: CASSSTPFSGSRTDTQYF. The full variable domain, in which reference TRBV11-2 and TRBJ2-3 provide the parts outside the CDR3, is EAGVAQSPRYKIIEKRQSVAFWCNPISGHATLYWYQQILGQGPKLLIQFQNNGVVDDSQLPKDRFSAERLKGVDSTLKIQPAKLEDSAVYLCASSSTPFSGSRTDTQYFGPGTRLTVL.

This chain connects TRBV29-1 to TRBJ2-7; D is ambiguous. Germline CDR1 and CDR2: SQVTM and ANQGSEA. V dropped 3 bases and J dropped 5 bases, with 8 bases sitting between them. This CDR3 spans 11 amino acids. CDR3 sequence reads: CSVDRDNEQYF. CDR3 DNA sequence: TGCAGCGTTGATCGAGACAACGAGCAGTACTTC.

The rearrangement joins TRBV19 to TRBJ1-2; D is possibly TRBD1 (5 bases). V was shortened by 8 bases and J by 4 bases, with 8 bases between the two germline ends. CDR3 length equals 11 residues. CDR1 is LNHDA, CDR2 SQIVND, per germline (reference sequence). The CDR3 sequence is CASERGYGYTF. Written as DNA, the CDR3 is TGTGCCAGTGAAAGGGGCTATGGCTACACCTTC.

V is TRBV7-8 and J is TRBJ1-4, with 9 bases lining up with TRBD1. J was trimmed by 5 bases and V by 5 bases; bases with no gene match: 6. The CDR3 loop spans 15 amino acids. Germline V gives CDR1 SGHVS, CDR2 FQNEAQ. As DNA, the CDR3 is TGTGCCAGCAGCCCGAAGGGGACAGGGAATGAAAAACTGTTTTTT. Its protein product is CASSPKGTGNEKLFF.